The 10 T cell receptor beta chains below all came from one sample that was sequenced in a study of cytomegalovirus exposure and HLA in healthy donors. Primers for the PCR totalled 60 Vbeta and 13 Jbeta. Only in-frame clones appear in the TCRdb table, and some are missing; sequencing was by immunoSEQ multiplex PCR. The top ten hold 4% of the sample, which has 100,000 to 150,000 clones, less than 80% seen once. The sample taken for sequencing was PBMCs. The receptors derive from a man aged 40-50 years in good health and CMV-seropositive.

The count of this clone is one. The chain has TRBV13 and TRBJ2-5, with D tentatively TRBD2 (7 bases). The germline gives CDR1 PRHDT, CDR2 FYEKMQ (reference sequence). The CDR3 consists of 14 residues. V was cut by 0 bases and J by 5 bases, with 10 bases left in between. The CDR3 reads CASSLGRGAETQYF. In DNA form, the CDR3 reads TGTGCCAGCAGCTTAGGCCGGGGGGCCGAGACCCAGTACTTC.

CDR3 protein: CASKSLGGGNTEAFF. The CDR3 DNA reads TGTGCCAGCAAATCCCTTGGCGGGGGTAACACTGAAGCTTTCTTT. The rearrangement joins TRBV2 to TRBJ1-1; D perhaps matches TRBD1 (5 bases). Trimming stripped 7 bases from V and 2 bases from J, with 17 bases between. From germline, CDR1 is SNHLY and CDR2 FYNNEI. This CDR3 has 15 amino acids.

This clone was seen a single time. This chain uses TRBV7-8 with TRBJ2-7, with D perhaps TRBD2 (5 bases). The CDR3 has 15 amino acids. V shed 3 bases and J shed 4 bases, with 16 bases lying between them. Germline CDR1 and CDR2: SGHVS and FQNEAQ. CDR3 amino acids: CASSFGSSSPYEQYF. The CDR3, as DNA: TGTGCCAGCAGCTTCGGGTCTAGCAGCCCTTACGAGCAGTACTTC.

The chain carries TRBV5-1 and TRBJ2-7; 8 bases fit TRBD2. The trim removed 3 bases at V and 0 bases at J, leaving 5 bases unmatched. Germline V gene data show CDR1 as SGHRS and CDR2 as YFSETQ. CDR3 size: 15 residues. The CDR3, as DNA: TGCGCCAGCAGCTGGCGGGGGGACAACTCCTACGAGCAGTACTTC. The encoded protein is CASSWRGDNSYEQYF.

The CDR3: CASSVDRASPLHF. CDR3 coding DNA: TGTGCCAGCAGCGTCGACAGGGCCTCACCCCTCCACTTT. The chain carries TRBV9 and TRBJ1-6, with 7 bases that match TRBD1. CDR3 size: 13 residues. V shed 2 bases and J 10 bases; nucleotides not matched to a gene: 3. Germline CDR1 SGDLS, CDR2 YYNGEE.

This clone was observed a few times. The V and J genes are TRBV28 and TRBJ2-2; 8 bases are a match to TRBD2. V shed 6 bases and J 4 bases; nucleotides not matched to a gene: 4. The germline CDR1 and CDR2 sequences are MDHEN and SYDVKM. The CDR3 has 14 amino acids. CDR3 amino acids: CASRGAGATGELFF. As DNA, the CDR3 is TGTGCCAGCAGGGGAGCGGGGGCCACCGGGGAGCTGTTTTTT.

The chain recombines TRBV4-3 with TRBJ2-2; 12 nucleotides agree with TRBD2. Germline trimming cut 0 bases from V and 5 bases from J; bases unmatched to any gene: 4. The CDR3 has 17 residues. Germline CDR1 is LGHNA and CDR2 is YSLEER. CDR3 region: CASSQELAGGRTGELFF. CDR3 nucleotide sequence: TGCGCCAGCAGCCAAGAACTAGCGGGAGGTCGGACCGGGGAGCTGTTTTTT.

The V call is TRBV15, the J call TRBJ2-2; D is possibly TRBD1 (6 bases). Germline V CDR1 and CDR2: LNHNV, YYDKDF (reference sequence). Between the trimmed V and J ends, which lost 4 bases and 3 bases, there was a span of 15 bases. The CDR3 length is 16 residues. The DNA of the CDR3 is TGTGCCACCAGCAAAAACACTAAGGGGGACACCGGGGAGCTGTTTTTT. This codes for CATSKNTKGDTGELFF.

V and J are TRBV5-4 and TRBJ2-5; 11 positions match TRBD1. With the DNA end fitting TRBJ2-7 better, the J assignment may be wrong. The CDR3 totals 14 residues. Germline-derived CDR1 and CDR2 are SGHNT and YYREEE (reference sequence). CDR3 bases: TGTGCCAGCAGCCCGGGACAGGGGGCCTACGAGCAGTACTTC. Translating gives CASSPGQGAYEQYF.

This sequence joins TRBV11-3 and TRBJ1-3, with D possibly matching TRBD1 (6 bases). Germline CDR1 and CDR2: SGHNT and YENEEA. This CDR3 has 15 amino acids. V gave up 5 bases and J gave up 0 bases, with 11 bases separating them. The CDR3 DNA is TGTGCCAGCAGCGAATTCAGGGGCTCTGGAAACACCATATATTTT. The encoded protein is CASSEFRGSGNTIYF.